These 27 T cell receptor beta chains originate from one sample sequenced in a study of blood T cell repertoires in COVID-19. Some clones are missing from TCRdb's copy, which holds only in-frame ones; the method was immunoSEQ multiplex PCR. The sample gives around 180,000 clones, about 91% of which show up once; roughly 2.4% is in the top ten. Sequenced sample: PBMCs or T cells enriched from blood (not recorded which). The receptors derive from a woman aged 40 to 49 with acute COVID-19.

This chain links TRBV19 with TRBJ2-3, with D unresolved. The germline V and J ends were trimmed by 4 bases and 1 base, with 9 bases remaining between them. The CDR3 has 14 residues. Germline V gene data show CDR1 as LNHDA and CDR2 as SQIVND (reference sequence). The CDR3 DNA reads as TGTGCCAGTAGTAAACGGTATGGCACAGATACGCAGTATTTT. Translation gives CASSKRYGTDTQYF.

This rearrangement joins TRBV2 to TRBJ1-3; 7 bases are shared with TRBD1. Germline V gives CDR1 SNHLY, CDR2 FYNNEI. V lost 6 bases and J lost 4; bases outside the gene matches: 0. The CDR3 has 12 residues. The CDR3 coding sequence is TGTGCCAGCAGGGACAGGGGAAACACCATATATTTT. Translation gives CASRDRGNTIYF.

The chain joins TRBV5-1 to TRBJ1-4; TRBD1 matches at 11 bases. Germline-derived CDR1 and CDR2 are SGHRS and YFSETQ. Germline trimming cut 1 base from V and 8 bases from J; bases unmatched to any gene: 16. The CDR3 is 19 residues long. The CDR3 loop is CASSLRGPGQGDENEKLFF. In DNA, the CDR3 is TGCGCCAGCAGCTTGCGGGGGCCGGGACAGGGGGATGAGAACGAAAAACTGTTTTTT.

This chain connects TRBV6-5 to TRBJ1-5; D gene uncertain. Deletions cut 8 bases from V and 3 bases from J, with 11 bases between. The CDR3 totals 13 residues. The germline V gene has CDR1 MNHEY and CDR2 SVGAGI. Written as DNA, the CDR3 is TGTGCCAGCGGCGGGCGGAACAATCAGCCCCAGCATTTT. Protein: CASGGRNNQPQHF.

The V and J genes are TRBV5-1 and TRBJ2-1; 10 bases map to TRBD2. Germline CDR1 is SGHRS and CDR2 is YFSETQ. The CDR3 is made up of 17 amino acids. V lost 3 bases and J lost 2; bases outside the gene matches: 8. The CDR3 loop reads CASSWGLAGETYNEQFF. CDR3 nucleotides: TGCGCCAGCAGCTGGGGGCTAGCGGGGGAAACCTACAATGAGCAGTTCTTC.

The rearrangement joins TRBV7-9 to TRBJ2-7, with 7 bases matching TRBD1. The junction had 6 bases not matched to a gene; V was cut back by 2 bases and J by 5 bases. CDR3 size: 14 residues. Germline V lookup: CDR1 SEHNR, CDR2 FQNEAQ (reference sequence). This CDR3 reads CASSLRGRPDEQYF. CDR3 nucleotide sequence: TGTGCCAGCAGCTTAAGGGGGCGCCCCGACGAGCAGTACTTC.

The chain is built from TRBV6-5 and TRBJ1-3; 7 bases are shared with TRBD1. The V gene end was trimmed by 6 bases and the J gene end by 3 bases; junction bases not matched to a gene: 5. Germline CDR1 and CDR2: MNHEY and SVGAGI. This CDR3 contains 14 residues. The CDR3 here is CASRNRGRGNTIYF. DNA of the CDR3: TGTGCCAGCAGAAACAGGGGCCGTGGAAACACCATATATTTT.

J is TRBJ1-1 and V is TRBV3-1 (or the pseudogene TRBV3-2); TRBD1 matches at 7 bases. The CDR3 runs 15 residues. Germline lookup yields CDR1 LGHDT and CDR2 YNNKEL (reference sequence). Trimming took 5 bases from V and 1 from J; bases not matched to a gene: 7. The chain's CDR3 is CASSKKGAGNTEAFF. The CDR3 region has the DNA TGTGCCAGCAGCAAAAAGGGGGCGGGGAACACTGAAGCTTTCTTT.

This clone is a singleton in its sample. The V gene is TRBV21-1, the J gene TRBJ2-1; the table's TRBD2 call for D was not verified on the DNA. TRBV21-1 is flagged as a pseudogene. The CDR3 consists of 16 residues. Here the CDR3 DNA reads TGTGCCAGCAGCAAAGATTACTGCACCTCCTACAATGAGCAGTTCTTC. Translated, it gives CASSKDYCTSYNEQFF.

This chain uses TRBV6-2 or TRBV6-3 with TRBJ2-1; possible D gene TRBD2, 7 bases. V was trimmed by 6 bases and J by 6 bases, leaving 18 bases between them. Germline CDR1 and CDR2: MNHEY and SVGEGT. The CDR3 has 15 amino acids. The CDR3 region is CASRPGGAGSNEQFF. DNA of the CDR3: TGTGCCAGCAGGCCTGGGGGGGCGGGCTCCAATGAGCAGTTCTTC.

The V gene is TRBV5-4, the J gene TRBJ2-1; possible D gene TRBD1, 5 bases. The length of the CDR3 is 14 residues. Germline V lookup: CDR1 SGHNT, CDR2 YYREEE (reference sequence). The V and J ends lost 4 bases and 5 bases respectively, with 13 bases between them. The CDR3 loop is CASSGARGHNEQFF. In nucleotides, the CDR3 is TGTGCCAGCAGCGGTGCTAGGGGCCACAATGAGCAGTTCTTC.

The chain combines TRBV3-1 (or the pseudogene TRBV3-2) with TRBJ2-3; TRBD2 aligns across 7 bases. The junction had 14 bases not matched to a gene; V was cut back by 3 bases and J by 2 bases. This CDR3 has 18 amino acids. Germline CDR1 LGHDT, CDR2 YNNKEL (reference sequence). The CDR3 DNA is TGTGCCAGCAGCCACCGCTTCTGGCGGGAGTTTAACACAGATACGCAGTATTTT. This sequence encodes CASSHRFWREFNTDTQYF.

This chain connects TRBV4-1 to TRBJ1-1; no firm D call. CDR3 size: 13 residues. CDR1 is MGHRA and CDR2 is YSYEKL in the germline V gene. The germline V and J ends were trimmed by 3 bases and 0 bases, with 5 bases remaining between them. CDR3 loop: CASSQQMNTEAFF. CDR3 nucleotides: TGCGCCAGCAGCCAGCAGATGAACACTGAAGCTTTCTTT.

This rearrangement joins TRBV5-8 to TRBJ1-4; 10 bases align to TRBD1. CDR3 length equals 15 residues. Germline lookup yields CDR1 SGHTS and CDR2 YDEGEE. With 5 bases clipped from V and 8 bases from J, the junction kept 9 bases outside the gene matches. The CDR3 nucleotides read TGTGCCAGCAGTAACCGACAGGGGGCTGAAGAAAAACTGTTTTTT. Translated: CASSNRQGAEEKLFF.

This clone was seen only once. The rearrangement uses TRBV27 and TRBJ1-6, with a tentative D call TRBD1 (6 bases). The germline CDR1 and CDR2 sequences are MNHEY and SMNVEV (reference sequence). V was pared by 3 bases and J by 7 bases, with 19 bases between. The CDR3 is made up of 17 amino acids. CDR3 sequence: CASSLRGTAGWNSPLHF. CDR3 nucleotide sequence: TGTGCCAGCAGTTTGAGGGGGACGGCAGGGTGGAATTCACCCCTCCACTTT.

V is TRBV5-6 and J is TRBJ2-1, with 10 nucleotides matching TRBD1. Looked up from germline, CDR1 is SGHDT and CDR2 is YYEEEE. The CDR3 is 18 amino acids. V shed 4 bases and J 1 base; nucleotides not matched to a gene: 11. The CDR3 spells CASSERGTGVVSYNEQFF. As DNA, the CDR3 is TGTGCCAGCAGCGAAAGGGGGACAGGGGTAGTGTCCTACAATGAGCAGTTCTTC.

V usage is TRBV7-8 and J usage is TRBJ1-3; 7 positions match TRBD1. V was clipped by 5 bases and J by 0 bases; unmatched bases: 4. The CDR3 consists of 15 residues. The germline V gene has CDR1 SGHVS and CDR2 FQNEAQ. The CDR3 DNA sequence: TGTGCCAGCAGCCGACAGGGCAGCTCTGGAAACACCATATATTTT. It encodes CASSRQGSSGNTIYF.

The chain employs TRBV28 and TRBJ1-3; D gene ambiguous. Trimming pared 8 bases from V and 2 bases from J, leaving 7 bases between. Per the germline V gene, CDR1 is MDHEN and CDR2 is SYDVKM. The CDR3 is 12 amino acids. CDR3 sequence (DNA): TGTGCCAGCGGTGTAGCTGGAAACACCATATATTTT. Its translation is CASGVAGNTIYF.

The chain is built from TRBV5-1 and TRBJ2-3; 10 bases map to TRBD2. The CDR3 totals 16 residues. V shed 0 bases, J shed 4 bases, and the junction held 5 bases outside the gene matches. Germline V gene sequence: CDR1 SGHRS, CDR2 YFSETQ. CDR3 protein: CASSLVSGGASDTQYF. CDR3 nucleotide sequence: TGCGCCAGCAGCTTGGTGAGCGGGGGGGCGTCAGATACGCAGTATTTT.

The V gene is TRBV2, the J gene TRBJ1-1, with D unresolved. The germline V gene encodes CDR1 SNHLY and CDR2 FYNNEI. The CDR3 runs to 14 residues. V lost 2 bases to trimming and J lost 1 base, with 8 bases between them. The CDR3 region is CASSEYTGNTEAFF. The CDR3 nucleotides read TGTGCCAGCAGTGAATATACGGGGAACACTGAAGCTTTCTTT.

V and J are TRBV4-1 and TRBJ2-7; no clear D gene. Germline loops: CDR1 MGHRA, CDR2 YSYEKL. Trimming took off 1 base at V and 3 bases at J, with 13 bases between the two ends. The length of the CDR3 is 15 residues. CDR3 bases: TGCGCCAGCAGCCAAGGAGCCACTCTGCGCTACGAGCAGTACTTC. It specifies CASSQGATLRYEQYF.

The chain recombines TRBV19 with TRBJ2-3; TRBD2 agrees at 7 bases. V lost 7 bases to trimming and J lost 1 base; unmatched junction nucleotides: 11. CDR3 length: 16 residues. The germline gives CDR1 LNHDA, CDR2 SQIVND (reference sequence). CDR3 protein: CASMGGGGVGTDTQYF. CDR3 sequence (DNA): TGTGCCAGTATGGGTGGCGGGGGAGTTGGCACAGATACGCAGTATTTT.

The chain combines TRBV5-5 with TRBJ2-7; perhaps TRBD2 as D (5 bases). Germline V gives CDR1 SGHKS, CDR2 YYEKEE (reference sequence). Trimming pared 4 bases from V and 3 bases from J, leaving 11 bases between. CDR3 length equals 13 residues. Written as DNA, the CDR3 is TGTGCCAGCAGCAGGACTCGGAGCTACGAGCAGTACTTC. Translation: CASSRTRSYEQYF.

This chain joins TRBV28 and TRBJ1-1; D unresolved. CDR1 MDHEN and CDR2 SYDVKM come from the germline V gene. There are 14 residues in the CDR3. V lost 3 bases and J lost 1, with 9 bases in between. The CDR3, as DNA: TGTGCCAGCAGTTTGTTCGCGGCGAACACTGAAGCTTTCTTT. Protein product: CASSLFAANTEAFF.

The chain links TRBV7-2 to TRBJ2-7; perhaps TRBD2 as D (5 bases). The germline V gene has CDR1 SGHTA and CDR2 FQGNSA. This CDR3 has 18 residues. V lost 2 bases, J lost 0 bases, and 20 bases lay in between. The CDR3 DNA follows: TGTGCCAGCAGCTTATCTTCGGGATTAGATGTATACTCCTACGAGCAGTACTTC. Protein product: CASSLSSGLDVYSYEQYF.

This clone came up a few times. The chain carries TRBV28 and TRBJ1-2; no clear D gene. The CDR3 loop spans 15 amino acids. Germline CDR1 and CDR2: MDHEN and SYDVKM. V lost 1 base and J 6 bases, leaving 15 bases between the germline ends. Here the CDR3 reads CASSLSPLFGNGYTF. The CDR3, as DNA: TGTGCCAGCAGTTTATCTCCCCTTTTCGGGAATGGCTACACCTTC.

The chain links TRBV18 to TRBJ1-2, with TRBD1 as a possible D gene (5 bases). Looked up from germline, CDR1 is KGHSH and CDR2 is LQKENI. Trimming removed 6 bases from V and 6 bases from J, with 20 bases in between. This CDR3 has 15 amino acids. CDR3: CASSHSGTDADGYTF. CDR3 in DNA: TGTGCCAGCTCGCACTCCGGGACTGACGCGGATGGCTACACCTTC.